This T cell receptor beta chain is drawn from a study of blood T cells in healthy people across ages. Trimming cost V 0 bases and J 3 bases; bases outside gene matches: 6. CDR1 is LGHNA and CDR2 is YNFKEQ in the germline V gene. CDR3 length: 18 residues. Using a J-beta primer mix together with a sample-barcoded 5' primer, a second PCR was run for roughly 7 to 12 cycles. TCRdb re-analysed the 5' RACE reads in MiXCR, keeping a single row per CDR3 protein. The sample has under 800,000 distinct CDR3 sequences, 35% to 45% seen once. Specimen: blood. This chain joins TRBV4-2 and TRBJ2-1, with 12 bases that match TRBD1. The receptor comes from a woman aged 55-70 years in good health. The CDR3 spells CASSQDLGTGGNYNEQFF. Here the CDR3 DNA reads TGTGCCAGCAGCCAAGATCTGGGGACAGGGGGCAACTACAATGAGCAGTTCTTC.